This is a list of T cell receptor beta chains from one sample in a study of spatial heterogeneity in lung cancer. A single record per CDR3 protein comes from TCRdb applying MiXCR to the 5' RACE reads. The data show tens of thousands of distinct CDR3 sequences, about 20% seen once. This specimen was PBMCs, taken at surgery. These receptors were taken from a male donor with early-stage non-small cell lung cancer. CDR3s include the opening cysteine and the closing phenylalanine or tryptophan. A D gene is named only where the DNA matches it firmly. The size field is filled for only some rows; it gives once, few, many or a size class.

D: -; size: few; V: TRBV7-3; J: TRBJ1-2; DNA: TGTGCCAGCAGCTTAAGGAACAGCGATGGCTACACCTTC; CDR3: CASSLRNSDGYTF
D: -; size: many; V: TRBV18; J: TRBJ1-2; DNA: TGTGCCAGCTCACCAATGACAGAAGCTAACTATGGCTACACCTTC; CDR3: CASSPMTEANYGYTF
D: -; size: few; V: TRBV30; J: TRBJ1-2; DNA: TGTGCCTGGCTCCCAGGGTCCTATGGCTACACCTTC; CDR3: CAWLPGSYGYTF
D: -; size: many; V: TRBV27; J: TRBJ1-6; DNA: TGTGCCAGCAGTTTATACTCGGGCCGAGATTCACCCCTCCACTTT; CDR3: CASSLYSGRDSPLHF
D: TRBD2; size: many; V: TRBV27; J: TRBJ2-1; DNA: TGTGCCAGCCATCTTCTCGGGACTAGCGGGCACAATGAGCAGTTCTTC; CDR3: CASHLLGTSGHNEQFF
D: -; size: -; V: TRBV6-2/TRBV6-3; J: TRBJ2-5; DNA: TGTGCCAGCACCCTCGGGCAGGCACGGACCCAGTACTTC; CDR3: CASTLGQARTQYF
D: -; size: few; V: TRBV20-1; J: TRBJ1-2; DNA: TGCAGTGCTAGAGATCCGTGGGGAAATGGCTACACCTTC; CDR3: CSARDPWGNGYTF
D: -; size: few; V: TRBV28; J: TRBJ2-7; DNA: TGTGCCAGCAGTTACCACAGGGGGGGCGAGCAGTACTTC; CDR3: CASSYHRGGEQYF
D: TRBD1; size: many; V: TRBV4-3; J: TRBJ1-4; DNA: TGCGCCAGCAGCCAGGGACAGGGGCCCCTTAATGAAAAACTGTTTTTT; CDR3: CASSQGQGPLNEKLFF
D: -; size: -; V: TRBV7-2; J: TRBJ2-1; DNA: TGTGCCAGCAGCCTCAAGACAGCTACCTACAATGAGCAGTTCTTC; CDR3: CASSLKTATYNEQFF
D: -; size: -; V: TRBV19; J: TRBJ1-2; DNA: TGTGCCAGTAACTCCTATGGCTACACCTTC; CDR3: CASNSYGYTF
D: TRBD1; size: few; V: TRBV29-1; J: TRBJ2-4; DNA: TGCAGCGTTGTCGGCGGGGACAGGCTAGTGGGAAACATTCAGTACTTC; CDR3: CSVVGGDRLVGNIQYF
D: TRBD2; size: few; V: TRBV18; J: TRBJ2-3; DNA: TGTGCCAGCTCAAACGGACTAGCGGGAGGTGATACGCAGTATTTT; CDR3: CASSNGLAGGDTQYF
D: TRBD2; size: few; V: TRBV7-2; J: TRBJ2-7; DNA: TGTGCCAGCAGCCCCGGGACTAGCGGACTCTACGAGCAGTACTTC; CDR3: CASSPGTSGLYEQYF
D: -; size: few; V: TRBV27; J: TRBJ2-7; DNA: TGTGCCAGCAGCCCGGGGGTTCACGGAGCCTACGAGCAGTACTTC; CDR3: CASSPGVHGAYEQYF
D: -; size: few; V: TRBV19; J: TRBJ1-4; DNA: TGTGCCAGTAGTATACGTCACGATACTAATGAAAAACTGTTTTTT; CDR3: CASSIRHDTNEKLFF
D: -; size: -; V: TRBV7-9; J: TRBJ1-1; DNA: TGTGCCAGCAGCCCAAGCCTAGGCAGTGAAGCTTTCTTT; CDR3: CASSPSLGSEAFF
D: -; size: -; V: TRBV12-3/TRBV12-4; J: TRBJ1-5; DNA: TGTGCCAGCTCCCCGGGGGGCTTCCAGCCCCAGCATTTT; CDR3: CASSPGGFQPQHF
D: TRBD1; size: many; V: TRBV28; J: TRBJ2-7; DNA: TGTGCCAGCCTAAAGACAGGGGCCGGCGGTAAGCAGTACTTC; CDR3: CASLKTGAGGKQYF
D: -; size: few; V: TRBV7-2; J: TRBJ2-3; DNA: TGTGCCAGCAGCGCCCAGGCGGGACCAGATACGCAGTATTTT; CDR3: CASSAQAGPDTQYF
D: -; size: few; V: TRBV5-1; J: TRBJ2-1; DNA: TGCGCCAGCAGGGCCCCGGGGTCCTCCTACAATGAGCAGTTCTTC; CDR3: CASRAPGSSYNEQFF
D: -; size: few; V: TRBV6-6; J: TRBJ1-1; DNA: TGTGCCAGCAGCTCCGGGCCCCACACTGAAGCTTTCTTT; CDR3: CASSSGPHTEAFF
D: -; size: many; V: TRBV6-6; J: TRBJ2-3; DNA: TGTGCCAGCATCCCTTCGCCCCCCGGGACCATGGGCACAGATACGCAGTATTTT; CDR3: CASIPSPPGTMGTDTQYF
D: -; size: -; V: TRBV7-6; J: TRBJ1-3; DNA: TGTGCCAGCAGCTTAGTCTTGGCGGGAAGCTCTGGAAACACCATATATTTT; CDR3: CASSLVLAGSSGNTIYF
D: -; size: few; V: TRBV7-2; J: TRBJ2-5; DNA: TGTGCCAGCAGCGCCGGACTGACCCAAGAGACCCAGTACTTC; CDR3: CASSAGLTQETQYF
D: -; size: few; V: TRBV2; J: TRBJ2-3; DNA: TGTGCCAGCGGCAGGACCGAAGGGGCAGATACGCAGTATTTT; CDR3: CASGRTEGADTQYF
D: -; size: many; V: TRBV6-5; J: TRBJ2-2; DNA: TGTGCCAGCACGGCAGAAAGGACCGGGGAGCTGTTTTTT; CDR3: CASTAERTGELFF
D: -; size: -; V: TRBV28; J: TRBJ2-1; DNA: TGTGCCAGCAGCACCTCTTATAGGGCCCTAGGCAATGAGCAGTTCTTC; CDR3: CASSTSYRALGNEQFF
D: TRBD1; size: -; V: TRBV20-1; J: TRBJ1-1; DNA: TGCAGTGCCCCTCGGGACAGCATGAACACTGAAGCTTTCTTT; CDR3: CSAPRDSMNTEAFF
D: -; size: few; V: TRBV29-1; J: TRBJ1-1; DNA: TGCAGCGTCCGGCGGGCCGCGGGGAACACTGAAGCTTTCTTT; CDR3: CSVRRAAGNTEAFF
D: -; size: many; V: TRBV2; J: TRBJ2-3; DNA: TGTGCCAGCAGTGAATCCGGGGCTTACACAGATACGCAGTATTTT; CDR3: CASSESGAYTDTQYF
D: -; size: -; V: TRBV2; J: TRBJ2-5; DNA: TGTGCCAGCAATTCAAGGACCAACCATGAGACCCAGTACTTC; CDR3: CASNSRTNHETQYF
D: TRBD2; size: -; V: TRBV7-8; J: TRBJ2-3; DNA: TGTGCCAGCAGGGAAACTAGCGGGAGGGCCGTGGTTACGCAGTATTTT; CDR3: CASRETSGRAVVTQYF
D: -; size: few; V: TRBV9; J: TRBJ2-1; DNA: TGTGCCAGCAGCCCCACTAGATTCGAGCAGTTCTTC; CDR3: CASSPTRFEQFF
D: TRBD1; size: few; V: TRBV5-6; J: TRBJ1-1; DNA: TGTGCCAGCAGCTTACAGGGGATACCGAACACTGAAGCTTTCTTT; CDR3: CASSLQGIPNTEAFF
D: TRBD2; size: few; V: TRBV7-6; J: TRBJ2-1; DNA: TGTGCCAGCAGCTTAGACCTGGGGACTAGCGGGGCCTCCTACAATGAGCAGTTCTTC; CDR3: CASSLDLGTSGASYNEQFF
D: -; size: few; V: TRBV7-2; J: TRBJ1-5; DNA: TGTGCCAGCGGATCTCGAGGTAATCAGCCCCAGCATTTT; CDR3: CASGSRGNQPQHF
D: -; size: -; V: TRBV7-9; J: TRBJ1-2; DNA: TGTGCCAGCAGCTTAGTACAGAAGGATGGCTACACCTTC; CDR3: CASSLVQKDGYTF